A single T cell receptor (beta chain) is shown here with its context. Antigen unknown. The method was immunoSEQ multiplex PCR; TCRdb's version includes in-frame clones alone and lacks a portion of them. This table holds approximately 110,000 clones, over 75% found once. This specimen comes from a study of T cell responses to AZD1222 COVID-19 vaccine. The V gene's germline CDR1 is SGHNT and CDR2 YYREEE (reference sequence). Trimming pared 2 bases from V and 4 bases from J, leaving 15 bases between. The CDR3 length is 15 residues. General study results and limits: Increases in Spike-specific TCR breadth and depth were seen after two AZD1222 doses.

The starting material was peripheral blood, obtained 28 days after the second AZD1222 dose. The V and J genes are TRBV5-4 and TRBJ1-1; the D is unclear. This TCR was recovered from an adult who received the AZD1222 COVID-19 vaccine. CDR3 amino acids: CASSFNGLFGTEAFF. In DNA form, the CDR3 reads TGTGCCAGCAGCTTTAATGGGTTATTTGGCACTGAAGCTTTCTTT.